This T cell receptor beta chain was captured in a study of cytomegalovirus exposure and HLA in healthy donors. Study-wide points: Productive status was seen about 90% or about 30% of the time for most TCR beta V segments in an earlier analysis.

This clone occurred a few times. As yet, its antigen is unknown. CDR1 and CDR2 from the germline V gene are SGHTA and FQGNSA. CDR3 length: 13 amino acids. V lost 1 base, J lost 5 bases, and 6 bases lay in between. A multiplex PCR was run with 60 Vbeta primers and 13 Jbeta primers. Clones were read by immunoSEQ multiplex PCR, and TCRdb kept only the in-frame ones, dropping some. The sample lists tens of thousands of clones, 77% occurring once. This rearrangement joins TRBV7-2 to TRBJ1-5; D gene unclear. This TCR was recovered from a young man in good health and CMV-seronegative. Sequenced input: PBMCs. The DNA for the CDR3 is TGTGCCAGCAGCTTAGGCGGGGATCAGCCCCAGCATTTT. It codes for CASSLGGDQPQHF.